Sequencing of this TCR beta chain was carried out in a study of blood T cells in healthy people across ages. Study-level results: Unsorted PBMCs blocked a conclusive comparison of naive and antigen-experienced cells. In these data, TCR beta diversity tracked strongly with naive T cell percentage.

A second PCR, run for roughly 7 to 12 cycles, used a sample-barcoded 5' primer plus a J-beta primer mix. The yield of each sample was at least 3 million CDR3-containing paired-end reads. TCRdb called the 5' RACE reads again in MiXCR, with one record for every CDR3 protein. This sample has roughly 730,000 distinct CDR3 sequences, with 56% found just once. With regard to this clonotype: The target antigen is unknown.

The germline V gene encodes CDR1 DFQATT and CDR2 SNEGSKA (reference sequence). This CDR3 region has 17 residues. V gave up 3 bases and J gave up 0 bases; unmatched junction bases: 7. The sample taken for sequencing was blood. The sequence came from a man aged 40-50 years in good health. This chain uses TRBV20-1 with TRBJ2-6; 8 nucleotides line up with TRBD1. CDR3 amino acids: CSARTTGGSSGANVLTF. For the CDR3, the DNA is TGCAGTGCTAGGACCACAGGGGGGAGCTCTGGGGCCAACGTCCTGACTTTC.